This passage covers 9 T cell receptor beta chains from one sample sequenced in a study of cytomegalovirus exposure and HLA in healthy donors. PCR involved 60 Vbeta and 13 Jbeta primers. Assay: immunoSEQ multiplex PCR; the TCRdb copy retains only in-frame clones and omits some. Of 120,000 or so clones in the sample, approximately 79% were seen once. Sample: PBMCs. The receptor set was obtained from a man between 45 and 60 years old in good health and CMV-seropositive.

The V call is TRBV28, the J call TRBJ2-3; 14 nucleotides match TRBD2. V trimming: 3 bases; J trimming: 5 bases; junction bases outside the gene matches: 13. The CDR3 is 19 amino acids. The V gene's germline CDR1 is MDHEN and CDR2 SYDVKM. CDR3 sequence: CASSFRGGGLAGDLDTQYF. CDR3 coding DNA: TGTGCCAGCAGTTTTCGAGGAGGGGGACTAGCGGGAGACCTAGATACGCAGTATTTT.

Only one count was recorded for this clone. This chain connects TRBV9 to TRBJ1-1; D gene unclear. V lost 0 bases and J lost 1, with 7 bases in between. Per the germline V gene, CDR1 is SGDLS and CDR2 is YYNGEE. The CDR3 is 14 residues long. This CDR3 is CASSVVEGNTEAFF. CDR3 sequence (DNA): TGTGCCAGCAGCGTAGTTGAGGGGAACACTGAAGCTTTCTTT.

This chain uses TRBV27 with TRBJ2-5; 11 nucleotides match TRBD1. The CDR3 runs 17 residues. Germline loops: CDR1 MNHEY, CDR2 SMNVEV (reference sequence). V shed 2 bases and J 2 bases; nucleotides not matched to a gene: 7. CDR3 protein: CASSLRPRDRGQETQYF. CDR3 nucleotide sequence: TGTGCCAGCAGTTTAAGGCCCCGGGACAGGGGGCAAGAGACCCAGTACTTC.

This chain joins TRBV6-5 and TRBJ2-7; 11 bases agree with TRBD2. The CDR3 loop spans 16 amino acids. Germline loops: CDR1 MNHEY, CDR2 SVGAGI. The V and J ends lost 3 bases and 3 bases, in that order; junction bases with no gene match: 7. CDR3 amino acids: CASSYSAGLADYEQYF. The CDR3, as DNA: TGTGCCAGCAGTTATAGTGCGGGACTAGCGGACTACGAGCAGTACTTC.

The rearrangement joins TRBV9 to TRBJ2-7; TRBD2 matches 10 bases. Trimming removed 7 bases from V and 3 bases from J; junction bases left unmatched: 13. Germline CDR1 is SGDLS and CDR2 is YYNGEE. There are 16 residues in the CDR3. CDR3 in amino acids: CASSSSGGASYYEQYF. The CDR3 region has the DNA TGTGCCAGCTCCTCTAGCGGGGGAGCCTCATACTACGAGCAGTACTTC.

The DNA of the CDR3 is TGTGCCAGCAGCGCACTACAGGGGGCGGATGGCTACACCTTC. Translation: CASSALQGADGYTF. The chain employs TRBV5-8 and TRBJ1-2; 9 bases align to TRBD1. The CDR3 is 14 residues long. V dropped 4 bases and J dropped 6; count of bases not matched to a gene: 7. Germline values: CDR1 SGHTS, CDR2 YDEGEE.

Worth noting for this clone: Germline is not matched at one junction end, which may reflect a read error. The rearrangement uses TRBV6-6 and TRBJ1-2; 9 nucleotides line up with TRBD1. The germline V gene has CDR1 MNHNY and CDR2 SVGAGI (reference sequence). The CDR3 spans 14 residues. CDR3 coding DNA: TGTGCCAGCAGTCACTCCGGGACAGGGAATGGCTACACCTTC. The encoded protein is CASSHSGTGNGYTF.

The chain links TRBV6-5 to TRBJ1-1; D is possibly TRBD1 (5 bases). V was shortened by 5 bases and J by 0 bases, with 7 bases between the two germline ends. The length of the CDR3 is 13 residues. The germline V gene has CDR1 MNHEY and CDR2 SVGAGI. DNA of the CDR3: TGTGCCAGCAGTCGACAGATGAACACTGAAGCTTTCTTT. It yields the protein CASSRQMNTEAFF.

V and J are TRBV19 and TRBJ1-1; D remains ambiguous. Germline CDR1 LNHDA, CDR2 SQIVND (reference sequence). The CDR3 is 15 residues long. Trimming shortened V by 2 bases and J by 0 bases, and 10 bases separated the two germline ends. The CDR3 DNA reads TGTGCCAGTAGTATATCCAATCAGATGAACACTGAAGCTTTCTTT. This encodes CASSISNQMNTEAFF.